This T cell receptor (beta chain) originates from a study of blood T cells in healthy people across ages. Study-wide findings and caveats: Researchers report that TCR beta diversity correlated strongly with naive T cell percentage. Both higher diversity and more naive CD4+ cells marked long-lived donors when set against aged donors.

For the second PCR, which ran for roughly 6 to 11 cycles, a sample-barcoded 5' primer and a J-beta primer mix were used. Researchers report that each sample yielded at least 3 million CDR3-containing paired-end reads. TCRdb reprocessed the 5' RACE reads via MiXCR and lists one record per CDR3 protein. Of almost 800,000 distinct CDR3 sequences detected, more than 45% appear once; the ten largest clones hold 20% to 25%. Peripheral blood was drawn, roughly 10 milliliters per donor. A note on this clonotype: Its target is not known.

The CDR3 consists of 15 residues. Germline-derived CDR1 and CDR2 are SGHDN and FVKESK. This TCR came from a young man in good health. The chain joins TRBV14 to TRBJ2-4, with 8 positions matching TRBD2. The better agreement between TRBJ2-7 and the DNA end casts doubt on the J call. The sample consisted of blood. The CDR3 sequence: CASSQLAGGVGEQYF. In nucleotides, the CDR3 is TGTGCCAGCAGCCAACTAGCGGGTGGGGTCGGCGAGCAGTACTTC.